The 3 T cell receptor beta chains below all came from one sample that was sequenced in a study of T cells in Graves' hyperthyroidism and ophthalmopathy (dated by TCRdb to about 2019). Library preparation employed multiplex PCR. Sequencer: Illumina HiSeq 2000. Amplification of TCR beta CDR3 regions was carried out from RNA transcripts. The first round of RT-PCR for the TCR CDR3 was performed with the HTBI primer set and the Qiagen OneStep RT-PCR kit. The public reads were run again by TCRdb, first through fastp at Q25 and then through MiXCR, and only productive beta chains were kept. Identical CDR3 protein sequences are pooled into one entry, listed with their most common genes and DNA. The sample contains about 250,000 distinct CDR3 sequences, over 20% of them found a single time. About 60% of the sample is in the top ten clones. Sequencing was performed on blood. These receptors were obtained from a man aged 25-45 years with Graves' ophthalmopathy.

This clonotype has only a few counts. J is TRBJ2-7 and V is TRBV13; D unclear. Deletions cut 4 bases from V and 0 bases from J, with 16 bases between. CDR1 is PRHDT, CDR2 FYEKMQ, per germline (reference sequence). The CDR3 spans 16 residues. The CDR3 spells CASSSSGRQTSYEQYF. DNA of the CDR3: TGTGCCAGCAGCTCCTCCGGACGGCAGACCTCCTACGAGCAGTACTTC. Filled out from reference TRBV13 and TRBJ2-7, the complete variable domain reads AAGVIQSPRHLIKEKRETATLKCYPIPRHDTVYWYQQGPGQDPQFLISFYEKMQSDKGSIPDRFSAQQFSDYHSELNMSSLELGDSALYFCASSSSGRQTSYEQYFGPGTRLTVT.

This clonotype was seen a few times. The J gene is TRBJ1-4, the V gene TRBV28; D uncertain. Trimming stripped 2 bases from V and 0 bases from J, with 7 bases between. CDR3 length equals 15 residues. Germline assignment: CDR1 MDHEN and CDR2 SYDVKM. CDR3 loop: CASSLPRTTNEKLFF. CDR3 DNA sequence: TGTGCCAGCAGTTTACCCCGAACAACTAATGAAAAACTGTTTTTT.

The gene calls are TRBV9 and TRBJ2-1; 9 positions match TRBD2. V was pared by 2 bases and J by 3 bases, with 9 bases of the junction left unmatched. Germline V gene sequence: CDR1 SGDLS, CDR2 YYNGEE. CDR3 length: 17 residues. CDR3 protein: CASSVGGGRARYNEQFF. CDR3 nucleotides: TGTGCCAGCAGCGTTGGGGGCGGGAGGGCCCGCTACAATGAGCAGTTCTTC.